Listed here is a single T cell receptor (beta chain). What it recognizes is unknown. This entry is derived from a study of regulatory T cells in long-lasting Graves disease. Study at large: Antithyroid drug use was under 3 months in newly diagnosed Graves' patients.

Building the TCR beta libraries relied on iRepertoire HTBI primers, and CDR3 regions underwent Arm-PCR. One entry per CDR3 protein, called by TCRdb with MiXCR from the multiplex PCR reads. This table holds hundreds of thousands of distinct CDR3 sequences, roughly a sixth found once. Study-wide findings and caveats: Compared with new cases, persistent Graves' patients showed reduced TCR diversity. Small numbers of samples may have cut accuracy. Persistent disease was associated with favored TRBV28 usage and with favored use of TRBJ1-2 and TRBJ2-5.

This CDR3 region has 13 residues. Per the germline V gene, CDR1 is LNHDA and CDR2 is SQIVND (reference sequence). V was cut by 6 bases and J by 6 bases, with 13 bases left in between. Noted time point: newly diagnosed GD, antithyroid drugs for less than 3 months. Construction of the TCR library relied on RNA isolated from PBMCs. The TCR sequence derives from a female donor with Graves disease. The specimen comprised peripheral blood mononuclear cells (PBMCs), sampled at new diagnosis, from a patient treated with antithyroid drugs. This chain links TRBV19 with TRBJ2-3; a weak D match, TRBD2 (6 bases). CDR3 coding DNA: TGTGCCAGTAGGCCGGGAGCGGGCGATACGCAGTATTTT. Amino acid sequence: CASRPGAGDTQYF. Full variable domain (rest looked up from reference TRBV19 and TRBJ2-3): DGGITQSPKYLFRKEGQNVTLSCEQNLNHDAMYWYRQDPGQGLRLIYYSQIVNDFQKGDIAEGYSVSREKKESFPLTVTSAQKNPTAFYLCASRPGAGDTQYFGPGTRLTVL.